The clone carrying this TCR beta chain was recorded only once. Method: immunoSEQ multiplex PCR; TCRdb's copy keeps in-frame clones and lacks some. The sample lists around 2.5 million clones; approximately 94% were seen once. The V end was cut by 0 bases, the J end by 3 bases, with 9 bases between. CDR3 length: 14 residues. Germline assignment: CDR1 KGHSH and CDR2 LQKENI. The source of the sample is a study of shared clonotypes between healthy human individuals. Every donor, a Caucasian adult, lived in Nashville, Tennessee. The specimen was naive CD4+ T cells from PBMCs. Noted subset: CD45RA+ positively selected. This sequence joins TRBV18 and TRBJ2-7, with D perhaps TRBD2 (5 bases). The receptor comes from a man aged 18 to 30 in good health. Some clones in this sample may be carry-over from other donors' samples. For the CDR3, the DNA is TGTGCCAGCTCACCACCGAACCGGGACTACGAGCAGTACTTC. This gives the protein CASSPPNRDYEQYF.